One sample yielded the 14 T cell receptor beta chains listed below, sequenced in a study of blood T cell repertoires in COVID-19. Assay: immunoSEQ multiplex PCR; the TCRdb copy retains only in-frame clones and omits some. The sample lists some 270,000 clones, about 89% occurring once. Material: peripheral blood. These receptors were collected from a man aged 30 to 45 with acute or convalescent COVID-19.

The chain joins TRBV19 to TRBJ2-1; 8 nucleotides align to TRBD2. The CDR3 consists of 15 residues. Germline V CDR1 and CDR2: LNHDA, SQIVND (reference sequence). Trimming at V came to 3 bases and at J to 6 bases, leaving 7 bases not matched to a gene. CDR3 sequence (DNA): TGTGCCAGTAGTATGGGGAGAGCGGGGGTCAATGAGCAGTTCTTC. This gives the protein CASSMGRAGVNEQFF.

The chain combines TRBV4-1 with TRBJ2-7, with a weak D call TRBD1 (7 bases). Germline CDR1 MGHRA, CDR2 YSYEKL. This CDR3 is 17 amino acids long. Trimming removed 0 bases from V and 4 bases from J, with 19 bases in between. The CDR3 here is CASSQDLWQGGTYEQYF. The CDR3 nucleotides are TGCGCCAGCAGCCAAGATCTTTGGCAGGGGGGCACTTACGAGCAGTACTTC.

The chain recombines TRBV2 with TRBJ1-6, with D possibly TRBD1 on 6 matching bases. Trimming took off 10 bases at V and 2 bases at J, with 15 bases between the two ends. The CDR3 length is 15 residues. Germline CDR1 reads SNHLY; CDR2 reads FYNNEI. The CDR3 sequence: CAIPDSDTYNSPLHF. The CDR3 coding sequence is TGTGCCATCCCGGACAGCGATACCTATAATTCACCCCTCCACTTT.

This clone was seen only a few times. In DNA, the CDR3 is TGTGCCAGCAGCTGGACAGGGAAGTTTTGGGGCTACACCTTC. The encoded protein is CASSWTGKFWGYTF. The chain has TRBV5-6 and TRBJ1-2; TRBD1 matches at 8 bases. Germline CDR1 SGHDT, CDR2 YYEEEE. The CDR3 runs to 14 residues. V was clipped by 3 bases and J by 8 bases; unmatched bases: 9.

The genes are TRBV30 and TRBJ1-1; D not resolved. The CDR3 covers 15 residues. In germline, CDR1 is GTSNPN, CDR2 SVGIG (reference sequence). V was pared by 1 base and J by 0 bases, with 12 bases between. CDR3 protein: CAWSDGKLMNTEAFF. The CDR3 coding sequence is TGTGCCTGGAGTGACGGGAAGCTAATGAACACTGAAGCTTTCTTT.

The chain joins TRBV6-5 to TRBJ1-6; 7 nucleotides align to TRBD1. The CDR3 has 14 residues. CDR1 and CDR2 (germline): MNHEY, SVGAGI. With 6 bases clipped from V and 7 bases from J, the junction kept 6 bases outside the gene matches. The CDR3 bases are TGTGCCAGCAGCCATAAGACAGGGAATTCACCCCTCCACTTT. Translating gives CASSHKTGNSPLHF.

The J gene is TRBJ1-2, the V gene TRBV6-2 or TRBV6-3; D is uncertain. The CDR3 spans 13 residues. Germline CDR1 and CDR2: MNHEY and SVGEGT. Trimming shortened V by 6 bases and J by 7 bases, and 15 bases separated the two germline ends. In DNA, the CDR3 is TGTGCCAGCAGCCGGGTTCCTCAGGCTGGCTACACCTTC. Translation: CASSRVPQAGYTF.

V usage is TRBV3-1 (or the pseudogene TRBV3-2) and J usage is TRBJ1-5; 8 positions match TRBD1. CDR1 and CDR2 from the germline V gene are LGHDT and YNNKEL (reference sequence). The CDR3 is 15 amino acids. V gave up 5 bases and J gave up 7 bases; unmatched junction bases: 10. In DNA form, the CDR3 reads TGTGCCAGCAGCAGAAACAGGGGGACCGGCCAGCCCCAGCATTTT. This codes for CASSRNRGTGQPQHF.

This sequence joins TRBV28 and TRBJ1-2; maybe TRBD1 (5 bases). Trimming took 1 base from V and 7 from J, leaving 10 bases between them. Germline CDR1 reads MDHEN; CDR2 reads SYDVKM. The CDR3 sequence is 13 residues long. CDR3 sequence: CASSLSRQGGYTF. DNA of the CDR3: TGTGCCAGCAGTTTATCCCGCCAGGGTGGCTACACCTTC.

The gene calls are TRBV7-2 and TRBJ2-5; no definite D call. The CDR3 is 15 amino acids. The germline V gene encodes CDR1 SGHTA and CDR2 FQGNSA. Trimming pared 5 bases from V and 2 bases from J, leaving 15 bases between. The CDR3 here is CASSPVVSRQETQYF. The CDR3 DNA sequence: TGTGCCAGCAGCCCTGTCGTTTCTAGACAAGAGACCCAGTACTTC.

The chain recombines TRBV18 with TRBJ2-7; 7 bases match TRBD1. Germline assignment: CDR1 KGHSH and CDR2 LQKENI. With V trimmed by 3 bases and J by 1 base, 9 bases remained unmatched. The CDR3 sequence is 16 residues long. CDR3 sequence: CASSPQGTETSYEQYF. CDR3 DNA: TGTGCCAGCTCACCCCAGGGGACAGAGACATCCTACGAGCAGTACTTC.

The V gene is TRBV6-2 or TRBV6-3, the J gene TRBJ2-1, with 10 bases fitting TRBD2. Trimming at V came to 4 bases and at J to 2 bases, leaving 5 bases not matched to a gene. CDR1 is MNHEY, CDR2 SVGEGT, per germline. The CDR3 has 16 residues. The CDR3 sequence: CASSFGSGGPYNEQFF. CDR3 in DNA: TGTGCCAGCAGTTTTGGTAGCGGGGGGCCCTACAATGAGCAGTTCTTC.

The V gene is TRBV19, the J gene TRBJ2-2, with 13 bases matching TRBD2. V was clipped by 5 bases and J by 8 bases; unmatched bases: 5. This CDR3 comprises 15 residues. Germline lookup yields CDR1 LNHDA and CDR2 SQIVND (reference sequence). In nucleotides, the CDR3 is TGTGCCAGTAGTCCAAGGGGACTAGCGGGAGGGGAGCTGTTTTTT. Encoded protein: CASSPRGLAGGELFF.

The chain employs TRBV5-1 and TRBJ2-1; 16 bases map to TRBD2. The germline CDR1 and CDR2 sequences are SGHRS and YFSETQ. J was trimmed by 10 bases and V by 1 base; bases with no gene match: 8. The length of the CDR3 is 17 residues. CDR3 region: CASSLLVGTSGGGEQFF. For the CDR3, the DNA is TGCGCCAGCAGCTTGCTCGTAGGGACTAGCGGGGGGGGCGAGCAGTTCTTC.